The following is a T cell receptor beta chain sequence with its context. This CDR3 comprises 13 residues. The V gene's germline CDR1 is ENHRY and CDR2 SYGVKD. Trimming removed 7 bases at V and 6 bases at J, with 12 bases between. The sample belongs to a study of blood T cell repertoires in COVID-19. Authors' analysis steps: Amplifying reference gene primers gave estimates of nucleated cell counts. The repertoire was sequenced with immunoSEQ multiplex PCR; TCRdb's copy has only in-frame clones and lacks some. The V and J calls and clone size were taken over from that table, and D and trimming were inferred from the DNA. The sample has 130,000 or so clones, less than 90% seen once.

This chain links TRBV10-3 with TRBJ2-2; TRBD2 is a possible D gene (5 bases). Sequenced: peripheral blood. The receptor was isolated from a human donor with COVID-19, enrolled during active disease. The donor label of this sample is uncertain. The chain's CDR3 is CAIKRDAAGELFF. The CDR3 coding sequence is TGTGCCATCAAGAGGGATGCGGCCGGGGAGCTGTTTTTT.